This TCR beta chain was sequenced in a study of T cells expressing NK-cell markers. On the study more broadly: The sequencing cohort of eight donors included seven HCMV-seropositive individuals and one seronegative individual.

TCRdb reanalyzed the 5' RACE reads, giving one entry per CDR3 protein sequence and no DNA. The sample data list hundreds of thousands of distinct CDR3 sequences. Germline-derived CDR1 and CDR2 are DFQATT and SNEGSKA (reference sequence). The CDR3 is 12 residues long. For this clonotype: Its target is unknown.

Findings and limits, study-wide: Also leading the CD3+CD56-NKG2C+ fraction in a few donors were these clonotypes. HCMV specificity was not established for the expanded NKG2C+ T cell clones.

The source material was blood T cells: a sorted CD56 or NKG2C T cell subset, CD4+ or CD8+ T cells, or bulk PBMC T cells (not recorded which). This TCR was sampled from a woman between 18 and 75 years old in good health. J is TRBJ1-1 and V is TRBV20-1; without DNA, the TCRdb call of TRBD1 cannot be checked. The chain's CDR3 is CSARGQVWEAFF.